Listed here is a single TCR beta chain. Its matching antigen is unknown. This sample was taken from a study of tumor-infiltrating lymphocytes in primary liver carcinoma. Overall study: The neoplasms were of stage T1-T3 N0M0, with dimensions of roughly 4.2 to 11 cm across.

Making TCR beta cDNA involved around 510 ng total RNA and a constant-region primer. Modified slightly, ARM-PCR produced TCR beta libraries over three nested multiplex PCR rounds. Running around 10 cycles apiece, the first two PCR rounds relied on TRBV1-TRBV30 forward primers together with a C-beta reverse primer. TCRdb fed the multiplex PCR reads into MiXCR, producing one record per CDR3 protein. The sample has under 30,000 distinct CDR3 sequences, over 65% seen once; the top ten hold around 45%. Points from the study as a whole: Tumor-adjacent and tumor-blood pairs overlapped less than tumor region pairs did.

Co-extracting RNA and DNA was done with about 18-33 mg of unsorted bulk tissue as input. Per germline, CDR1 SQVTM and CDR2 ANQGSEA. V was cut by 0 bases and J by 4 bases, with 19 bases left in between. This CDR3 is built from 16 residues. The TCR was taken from a man in his forties or fifties with primary liver carcinoma and hepatitis B virus infection. The chain couples TRBV29-1 to TRBJ2-7, with D possibly matching TRBD2 (6 bases). Sample: liver tumor tissue from sampling region 3. The subset here: tumor region T3, left-lateral pole. The CDR3 is CSVEDREWGVPYEQYF. The CDR3 nucleotides read TGCAGCGTTGAAGATCGAGAATGGGGGGTCCCATACGAGCAGTACTTC.